Below are 27 T cell receptor beta chains sequenced from a single sample in a study of control samples from healthy donors and cancer patients. This table comes from immunoSEQ multiplex PCR, and its TCRdb copy is limited to in-frame clones, with some not included. Of about 110,000 clones listed, approximately 87% are singletons. Sequencing was performed on PBMCs. These receptors all come from a woman aged 60 to 75 with lung cancer.

V and J are TRBV7-8 and TRBJ1-1; D may be TRBD1 (6 bases). The CDR3 consists of 15 residues. Trimming pared 1 base from V and 2 bases from J, leaving 11 bases between. Germline lookup yields CDR1 SGHVS and CDR2 FQNEAQ. The CDR3 protein is CASSLVRGINTEAFF. The CDR3 DNA follows: TGTGCCAGCAGCTTAGTCAGGGGAATAAACACTGAAGCTTTCTTT.

The chain couples TRBV6-6 to TRBJ1-1; D is perhaps TRBD1 (6 bases). Germline CDR1 is MNHNY and CDR2 is SVGAGI (reference sequence). The CDR3 runs to 16 residues. V was pared by 1 base and J by 0 bases, with 12 bases between. The CDR3 bases are TGTGCCAGCAGTTACTTATACTCAGGGGTGAACACTGAAGCTTTCTTT. Translated: CASSYLYSGVNTEAFF.

The V gene is TRBV6-5, the J gene TRBJ2-7; 7 bases fit TRBD1. V shed 4 bases, J shed 2 bases, and the junction held 5 bases outside the gene matches. The germline CDR1 and CDR2 sequences are MNHEY and SVGAGI. The CDR3 has 14 amino acids. The CDR3: CASSSQTGAYEQYF. The CDR3 nucleotides are TGTGCCAGCAGTTCACAAACAGGGGCCTACGAGCAGTACTTC.

The chain has TRBV5-5 and TRBJ1-1; D is ambiguous. Per the germline V gene, CDR1 is SGHKS and CDR2 is YYEKEE (reference sequence). V shed 4 bases and J shed 1 base, with 8 bases lying between them. The CDR3 runs to 13 residues. The CDR3, as DNA: TGTGCCAGCAGCCTTGTATCGAACACTGAAGCTTTCTTT. Its protein is CASSLVSNTEAFF.

Comments on this clone: This CDR3 is also generated by other DNA sequences in the sample. This chain connects TRBV7-9 to TRBJ1-1; 8 nucleotides line up with TRBD1. Germline CDR1 reads SEHNR; CDR2 reads FQNEAQ (reference sequence). The J segment lost 8 bases and the V segment lost 3 bases, leaving 8 bases of the junction unmatched. CDR3 length: 14 residues. The DNA of the CDR3 is TGTGCCAGCAGCTTCCAACAGGGGGGAACGGAAGCTTTCTTT. Encoded protein: CASSFQQGGTEAFF.

The gene calls are TRBV5-4 and TRBJ2-3, with TRBD2 identical over 9 bases. The germline V gene encodes CDR1 SGHNT and CDR2 YYREEE (reference sequence). The CDR3 loop spans 17 amino acids. Trimming took 3 bases from V and 2 from J; bases not matched to a gene: 10. The chain's CDR3 is CASSSYSTSGNTDTQYF. CDR3 sequence (DNA): TGTGCCAGCAGCTCGTATTCGACTAGCGGAAACACAGATACGCAGTATTTT.

The chain combines TRBV3-1 (or the pseudogene TRBV3-2) with TRBJ1-2; 9 positions agree with TRBD1. CDR1 is LGHDT and CDR2 is YNNKEL in the germline V gene (reference sequence). The trim removed 4 bases at V and 3 bases at J, leaving 6 bases unmatched. The CDR3 totals 15 residues. The CDR3 spells CASSPGGQGYYGYTF. The CDR3 nucleotides read TGTGCCAGCAGCCCCGGAGGACAGGGGTACTATGGCTACACCTTC.

This clone is a singleton in its sample. This chain links TRBV19 with TRBJ2-6; tentatively, D is TRBD2 (6 bases). CDR1 is LNHDA and CDR2 is SQIVND in the germline V gene (reference sequence). The CDR3 sequence is 17 residues long. V was cut by 5 bases and J by 0 bases, with 14 bases left in between. CDR3 coding DNA: TGTGCCAGTAGTCTAGCTAGCGCTAACTCTGGGGCCAACGTCCTGACTTTC. Translating it yields CASSLASANSGANVLTF.

In regard to this clone: At one end the junction does not follow the germline gene, possibly because of a read error. This chain joins TRBV9 and TRBJ2-7, with D maybe TRBD2 (6 bases). The germline V gene has CDR1 SGDLS and CDR2 YYNGEE. The CDR3 covers 16 residues. CDR3 protein: CASSVEGRSPIYGQYF. The CDR3 region has the DNA TGTGCCAGCAGCGTAGAGGGGAGGAGCCCCATCTACGGGCAGTACTTC.

CDR3 in amino acids: CASRGGNRETQYF. As DNA, the CDR3 is TGCGCCAGCCGGGGAGGGAATCGGGAGACCCAGTACTTC. The rearrangement joins TRBV5-1 to TRBJ2-5, with 7 bases matching TRBD2. Germline lookup yields CDR1 SGHRS and CDR2 YFSETQ. Unmatched junction bases numbered 8, after V lost 7 bases and J lost 5 bases. The CDR3 spans 13 residues.

V and J are TRBV20-1 and TRBJ1-1; D is uncertain. Trimming took 7 bases from V and 7 from J, leaving 7 bases between them. This CDR3 spans 9 amino acids. Germline lookup yields CDR1 DFQATT and CDR2 SNEGSKA (reference sequence). The CDR3 region is CSGMREAFF. The CDR3 coding sequence is TGCAGTGGAATGCGTGAAGCTTTCTTT.

This clone was recorded once. The J gene is TRBJ1-2, the V gene TRBV6-5; 9 nucleotides align to TRBD1. Germline CDR1 is MNHEY and CDR2 is SVGAGI. Losses at the gene ends were 4 bases for V and 5 bases for J; bases not matched to a gene: 5. The CDR3 runs to 14 residues. The CDR3 nucleotides read TGTGCCAGCAGTTCCACAGGGGGCTATTATGGCTACACCTTC. It specifies CASSSTGGYYGYTF.

The V call is TRBV6-5, the J call TRBJ2-7, with D tentatively TRBD2 (5 bases). The CDR3 is 11 amino acids. Germline CDR1 is MNHEY and CDR2 is SVGAGI. V dropped 5 bases and J dropped 7 bases, with 9 bases sitting between them. The CDR3 nucleotides are TGTGCCAGCAGTCTTTGGGAGGAGCAGTACTTC. It codes for CASSLWEEQYF.

This sequence joins TRBV4-1 and TRBJ1-2; D not resolved. Germline CDR1 MGHRA, CDR2 YSYEKL. V lost 0 bases and J lost 4, with 12 bases in between. This CDR3 spans 15 amino acids. CDR3 DNA: TGCGCCAGCAGCCAAGAACCATCCTGGGGCTATGGCTACACCTTC. Translating gives CASSQEPSWGYGYTF.

The chain links TRBV6-5 to TRBJ1-5, with 10 bases lining up with TRBD1. In germline, CDR1 is MNHEY, CDR2 SVGAGI. V trimming: 10 bases; J trimming: 7 bases; junction bases outside the gene matches: 7. The CDR3 is 13 amino acids. The CDR3: CATGTGEGQPQHF. As DNA, the CDR3 is TGTGCCACCGGGACAGGGGAGGGACAGCCCCAGCATTTT.

The chain employs TRBV5-8 and TRBJ2-7; 10 nucleotides agree with TRBD1. The CDR3 spans 15 residues. The V gene end was trimmed by 0 bases and the J gene end by 3 bases; junction bases not matched to a gene: 3. Germline V CDR1 and CDR2: SGHTS, YDEGEE. CDR3 bases: TGTGCCAGCAGCTTGGTGGGACAGGGGTACTACGAGCAGTACTTC. Its translation is CASSLVGQGYYEQYF.

This clone has more than one count but fewer than ten. CDR3 sequence: CASSPEGQIRYGYTF. The DNA of the CDR3 is TGTGCCAGCTCACCGGAAGGACAGATTCGCTATGGCTACACCTTC. V and J are TRBV18 and TRBJ1-2, with D perhaps TRBD1 (6 bases). Looked up from germline, CDR1 is KGHSH and CDR2 is LQKENI. Trimming took 3 bases from V and 4 from J, leaving 15 bases between them. This CDR3 has 15 amino acids.

The CDR3 protein is CASSAYQGPGANVLTF. The CDR3 coding sequence is TGTGCCAGCTCAGCCTACCAGGGGCCTGGGGCCAACGTCCTGACTTTC. The V gene is TRBV18, the J gene TRBJ2-6; perhaps TRBD1 as D (6 bases). Germline V gives CDR1 KGHSH, CDR2 LQKENI. The CDR3 runs to 16 residues. The ends were cut back, 5 bases at V and 2 bases at J, with 13 bases in the middle.

The V gene is TRBV10-3, the J gene TRBJ1-5; no reliable D call. Trimming cost V 6 bases and J 4 bases, with 7 bases left between them. Germline CDR1 reads ENHRY; CDR2 reads SYGVKD. The CDR3 covers 12 residues. CDR3 coding DNA: TGTGCCATCAGAGGCTTTAATCAGCCCCAGCATTTT. Amino acid sequence: CAIRGFNQPQHF.

This chain connects TRBV4-2 to TRBJ2-3, with a possible D match to TRBD2 (5 bases). Germline loops: CDR1 LGHNA, CDR2 YNFKEQ. This CDR3 contains 16 residues. Trimming removed 0 bases at V and 6 bases at J, with 16 bases between. CDR3 in DNA: TGTGCCAGCAGCCAAGAGCCCAGCGGCGGCGGGGATACGCAGTATTTT. Translated, it gives CASSQEPSGGGDTQYF.

The J gene is TRBJ1-5, the V gene TRBV7-2; unclear D gene. The germline V gene has CDR1 SGHTA and CDR2 FQGNSA. The CDR3 loop spans 16 amino acids. The ends were cut back, 2 bases at V and 0 bases at J, with 11 bases in the middle. The CDR3 region is CASSLTAENSNQPQHF. The CDR3 region has the DNA TGTGCCAGCAGCTTAACGGCGGAGAATAGCAATCAGCCCCAGCATTTT.

V gene TRBV18 combines with J gene TRBJ1-4, with 7 bases lining up with TRBD1. The junction had 10 bases not matched to a gene; V was cut back by 2 bases and J by 4 bases. The CDR3 length is 17 residues. CDR1 and CDR2 from the germline V gene are KGHSH and LQKENI. DNA of the CDR3: TGTGCCAGCTCACCATCCCTCTCAGGGGGTGATAATGAAAAACTGTTTTTT. Encoded protein: CASSPSLSGGDNEKLFF. The full variable domain, its missing parts supplied by reference TRBV18 and TRBJ1-4, is NAGVMQNPRHLVRRRGQEARLRCSPMKGHSHVYWYRQLPEEGLKFMVYLQKENIIDESGMPKERFSAEFPKEGPSILRIQQVVRGDSAAYFCASSPSLSGGDNEKLFFGSGTQLSVL.

The CDR3 DNA reads as TGTGCCAGTAGTATCCGAGACCGACAAAACATTCAGTACTTC. Translating gives CASSIRDRQNIQYF. The V and J genes are TRBV19 and TRBJ2-4; D call uncertain. Germline V gene sequence: CDR1 LNHDA, CDR2 SQIVND (reference sequence). The germline V and J ends were trimmed by 3 bases and 5 bases, with 11 bases remaining between them. This CDR3 spans 14 amino acids.

V and J are TRBV5-4 and TRBJ2-2; no reliable D call. There are 17 residues in the CDR3. The germline CDR1 and CDR2 sequences are SGHNT and YYREEE (reference sequence). Deletions cut 3 bases from V and 0 bases from J, with 15 bases between. The CDR3 loop reads CASSSPANTPNTGELFF. In nucleotides, the CDR3 is TGTGCCAGCAGCTCCCCTGCTAATACACCGAACACCGGGGAGCTGTTTTTT.

The chain joins TRBV11-3 to TRBJ2-2; 13 bases agree with TRBD2. V lost 4 bases, J lost 6 bases, and 2 bases stayed unmatched. The V gene's germline CDR1 is SGHNT and CDR2 YENEEA. This CDR3 has 15 residues. The CDR3 reads CASSYGLAGAGELFF. CDR3 DNA sequence: TGTGCCAGCAGCTACGGACTAGCGGGGGCCGGGGAGCTGTTTTTT.

V gene TRBV5-4 combines with J gene TRBJ2-1, with TRBD2 identical over 10 bases. CDR3 length: 15 residues. Germline trimming cut 6 bases from V and 9 bases from J; bases unmatched to any gene: 12. CDR1 is SGHNT and CDR2 is YYREEE in the germline V gene (reference sequence). Here the CDR3 DNA reads TGTGCCAGCACGGTGGGTCTAGCGGGAGTAGCTGAGCAGTTCTTC. This sequence encodes CASTVGLAGVAEQFF.

The V call is TRBV5-1, the J call TRBJ1-1, with no clear D. Germline CDR1 SGHRS, CDR2 YFSETQ. V lost 1 base and J lost 4, with 8 bases in between. This CDR3 is built from 13 residues. The CDR3 region is CASSLSSSTEAFF. For the CDR3, the DNA is TGCGCCAGCAGCTTGTCCTCAAGCACTGAAGCTTTCTTT.